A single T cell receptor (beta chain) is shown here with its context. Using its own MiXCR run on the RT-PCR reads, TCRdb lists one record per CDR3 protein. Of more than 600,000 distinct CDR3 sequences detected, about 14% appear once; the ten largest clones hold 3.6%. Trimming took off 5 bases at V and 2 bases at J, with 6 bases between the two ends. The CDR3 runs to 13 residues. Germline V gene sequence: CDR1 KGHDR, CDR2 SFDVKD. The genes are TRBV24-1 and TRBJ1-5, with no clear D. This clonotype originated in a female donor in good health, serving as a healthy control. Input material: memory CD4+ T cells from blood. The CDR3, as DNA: TGTGCCACCAGTGCCCTGGGCAATCAGCCCCAGCATTTT. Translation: CATSALGNQPQHF.